The entry below gives a single TCR beta chain sequence along with its context. Its antigen specificity is not known. There are no base qualities to consult, and no much larger clone falls within one base. This entry comes from a study of graft-versus-host responses after intestinal transplantation (dated by TCRdb to the early 2020s). Background on the whole study: The transplants that recipients got were multivisceral, liver-intestinal, or isolated intestinal. After intestinal transplantation, graft-versus-host and host-versus-graft alloreactive T cell clones were followed in the graft, circulation and bone marrow using bulk TCR-beta CDR3 sequencing. Every recipient was given anti-thymocyte globulin induction, then maintenance tacrolimus and steroids for approximately 3 years. Donor T cell macrochimerism was defined as a peak of at least 4% donor T cells among recipient peripheral blood mononuclear cells. Rather than being sequenced by the commercial service, samples from a few later patients were sequenced in-house on an Illumina MiSeq and processed with MiXCR. Of the approximately 24 intestinal transplant recipients enrolled in the cohort, one of whom was a retransplant, 3 patients without pretransplant specimens were excluded. To identify alloreactive clones, pre-transplant mixed lymphocyte reaction products were sequenced and then compared with unstimulated pre-transplant donor and recipient T cells. Beyond this particular receptor, the publication reports: GvH clones turned up in recipient bone marrow, with some appearing earlier in ileal mucosa or blood, a pattern consistent with an intestinal mucosal origin. Early after transplant, peak levels of circulating GvH clones were associated with declines in HvG clones. In the allografts of patients with donor T cell macrochimerism, GvH to HvG T cell clonal ratios were high. The conclusions were limited by the relatively low number and heterogeneity of the intestinal transplant patients.

Libraries were prepared through the immunoSEQ multiplex PCR assay. For most patients, genomic DNA was isolated with the Qiagen DNeasy Blood and Tissue Kit and shipped frozen to Adaptive Biotechnologies for TCR sequencing. For most patients, genomic DNA was subjected to high-throughput TCR-beta CDR3 sequencing by Adaptive Biotechnologies. Per the source publication's procedure: Adaptive's ImmunoSEQ software supplied the TCR sequencing data for 15 to 20 patients, while MiXCR and VDJtools were used to process a few other patients. To correct CD4 versus CD8 sorting errors, sequences present in both subsets at a frequency ratio below 5:1 were removed. CDR3 nucleotide sequences shared between donor and recipient were removed because the origin of such sequences could not be assigned. To be classed as alloreactive, a clone needed at least 2-fold expansion over unstimulated cells and a minimum CFSE-low frequency of 0.002% (template counts) or 0.001% (read counts). Clones were considered mappable if detected in sequenced pre-transplant spleen, lymph node, or MLR CFSE-low populations of the donor or recipient. Cumulative frequency of alloreactive clones was calculated as a percentage of all sequences weighted by copy number. As stored in TCRdb, this immuneACCESS dataset retains in-frame rearrangements with V and J assigned. A fraction of the clones does not appear; measured against another copy, unresolved V genes explain less than half of the discrepancy, and the remainder lacks a known reason. The DNA gave D and trimming, while V, J and clone size come from that table. This sample lists about 110,000 clones; 85% to 95% were detected once. The ten most abundant clones make up around 1.2% of the sample.

CDR3 length: 13 amino acids, cysteine to phenylalanine. Kept here is only the CDR3 DNA, which spans 39 bases and is read in frame from base 1. V and J are truncated by 0 bases and 4 bases respectively, leaving an intervening sequence of 7 bases. Sequences SGHTS (CDR1) and YDEGEE (CDR2) are obtained from the germline V gene. The time point tag for this specimen amounts to: cells obtained before transplantation from donor or recipient. CD3+CD4+ and CD3+CD8+ populations were FACS-sorted from unstimulated pre-transplant donor and recipient cells taken from spleen or lymph nodes. This sequence was found in a human donor who was the organ donor for an intestinal transplant. The sequence links TRBV5-8 to TRBJ1-2, with no reliable assignment of the D segment. Material: unstimulated CD8+ T cells sorted from spleen or lymph node cells, obtained before transplant. The DNA sequence reads TGTGCCAGCAGCTTGGCCCCAATCTATGGCTACACCTTC. Its protein reads: CASSLAPIYGYTF.